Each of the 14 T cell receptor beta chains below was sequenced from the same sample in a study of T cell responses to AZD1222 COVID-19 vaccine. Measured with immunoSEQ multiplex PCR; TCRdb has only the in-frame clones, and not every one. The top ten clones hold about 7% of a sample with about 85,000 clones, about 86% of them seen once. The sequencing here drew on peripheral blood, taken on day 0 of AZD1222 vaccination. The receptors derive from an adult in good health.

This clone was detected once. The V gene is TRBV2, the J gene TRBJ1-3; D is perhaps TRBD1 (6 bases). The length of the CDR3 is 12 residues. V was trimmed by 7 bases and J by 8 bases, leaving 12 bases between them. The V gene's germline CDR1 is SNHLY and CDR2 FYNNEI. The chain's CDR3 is CASTDSRDTIYF. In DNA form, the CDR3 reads TGTGCCAGCACGGACAGTCGCGACACCATATATTTT. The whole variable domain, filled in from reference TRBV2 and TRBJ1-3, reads EPEVTQTPSHQVTQMGQEVILRCVPISNHLYFYWYRQILGQKVEFLVSFYNNEISEKSEIFDDQFSVERPDGSNFTLKIRSTKLEDSAMYFCASTDSRDTIYFGEGSWLTVV.

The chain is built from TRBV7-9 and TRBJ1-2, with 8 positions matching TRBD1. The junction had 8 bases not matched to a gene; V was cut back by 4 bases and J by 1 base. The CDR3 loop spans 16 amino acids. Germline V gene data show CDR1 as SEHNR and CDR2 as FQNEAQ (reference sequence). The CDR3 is CASSSPEDRDNYGYTF. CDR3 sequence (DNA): TGTGCCAGCAGCTCCCCCGAGGACAGGGATAACTATGGCTACACCTTC.

This chain's CDR3 is CAWSVNYDNSPLHF. CDR3 in DNA: TGTGCCTGGAGTGTAAACTACGATAATTCACCCCTCCACTTT. The gene calls are TRBV30 and TRBJ1-6; no reliable D call. This CDR3 contains 14 residues. Trimming took 0 bases from V and 5 from J, leaving 8 bases between them. The germline gives CDR1 GTSNPN, CDR2 SVGIG (reference sequence). The full variable domain, its missing parts supplied by reference TRBV30 and TRBJ1-6, is SQTIHQWPATLVQPVGSPLSLECTVEGTSNPNLYWYRQAAGRGLQLLFYSVGIGQISSEVPQNLSASRPQDRQFILSSKKLLLSDSGFYLCAWSVNYDNSPLHFGNGTRLTVT.

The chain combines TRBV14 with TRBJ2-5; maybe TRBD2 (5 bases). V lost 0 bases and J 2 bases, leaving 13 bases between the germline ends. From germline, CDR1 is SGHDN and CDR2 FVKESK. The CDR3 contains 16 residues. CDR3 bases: TGTGCCAGCAGCCAAGATCGAGTACCGGGGCAAGAGACCCAGTACTTC. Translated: CASSQDRVPGQETQYF.

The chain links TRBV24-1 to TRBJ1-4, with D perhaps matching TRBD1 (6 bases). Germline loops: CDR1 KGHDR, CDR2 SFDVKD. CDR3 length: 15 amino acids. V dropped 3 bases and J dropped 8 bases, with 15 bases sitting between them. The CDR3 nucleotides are TGTGCCACCAGTGATACAGGGATCGGTACGGAAAAACTGTTTTTT. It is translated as CATSDTGIGTEKLFF.

DNA of the CDR3: TGTGCCACCCGTTCTGCAACCACCTACGAGCAGTACTTC. As protein: CATRSATTYEQYF. This chain links TRBV28 with TRBJ2-7; D remains unclear. From germline, CDR1 is MDHEN and CDR2 SYDVKM. CDR3 length: 13 residues. V lost 10 bases to trimming and J lost 2 bases, with 15 bases between them.

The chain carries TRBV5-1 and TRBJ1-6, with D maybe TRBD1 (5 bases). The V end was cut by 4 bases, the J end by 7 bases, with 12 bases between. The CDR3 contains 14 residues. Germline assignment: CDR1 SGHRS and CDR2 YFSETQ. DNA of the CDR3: TGCGCCAGCAGCGGCGGGACGGGGAATTCACCCCTCCACTTT. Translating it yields CASSGGTGNSPLHF.

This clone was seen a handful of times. The CDR3 loop reads CASSLAPSSEQYF. The CDR3 bases are TGTGCCAGCAGCTTAGCCCCTTCAAGCGAGCAGTACTTC. The chain couples TRBV7-2 to TRBJ2-7, with D hard to call. Per the germline V gene, CDR1 is SGHTA and CDR2 is FQGNSA. Trimming removed 0 bases at V and 6 bases at J, with 9 bases between. CDR3 length: 13 residues.

CDR3: CASSIFRGQRNTIYF. CDR3 nucleotide sequence: TGTGCCAGTAGTATATTCCGGGGGCAGCGAAACACCATATATTTT. V is TRBV19 and J is TRBJ1-3; D perhaps matches TRBD1 (6 bases). V lost 2 bases to trimming and J lost 5 bases, with 13 bases between them. This CDR3 contains 15 residues. Germline loops: CDR1 LNHDA, CDR2 SQIVND (reference sequence).

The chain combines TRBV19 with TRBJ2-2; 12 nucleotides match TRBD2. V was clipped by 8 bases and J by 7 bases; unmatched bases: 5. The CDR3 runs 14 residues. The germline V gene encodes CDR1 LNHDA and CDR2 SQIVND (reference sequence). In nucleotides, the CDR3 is TGTGCCAGTGGACTAGCGGGGCGGAGCGGGGAGCTGTTTTTT. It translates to CASGLAGRSGELFF.

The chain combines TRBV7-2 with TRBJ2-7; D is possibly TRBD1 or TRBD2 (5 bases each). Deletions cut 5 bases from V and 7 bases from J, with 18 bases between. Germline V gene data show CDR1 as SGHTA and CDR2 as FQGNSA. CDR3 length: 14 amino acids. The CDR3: CASSPQPGTREQYF. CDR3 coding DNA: TGTGCCAGCAGCCCCCAGCCGGGGACGCGAGAGCAGTACTTC.

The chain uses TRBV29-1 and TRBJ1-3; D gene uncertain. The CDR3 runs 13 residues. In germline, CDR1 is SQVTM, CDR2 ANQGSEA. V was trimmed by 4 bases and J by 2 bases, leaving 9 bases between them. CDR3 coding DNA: TGCAGCGTTGTTAGCGGTGCTGGAAACACCATATATTTT. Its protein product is CSVVSGAGNTIYF. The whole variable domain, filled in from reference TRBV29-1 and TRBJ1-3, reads SAVISQKPSRDICQRGTSLTIQCQVDSQVTMMFWYRQQPGQSLTLIATANQGSEATYESGFVIDKFPISRPNLTFSTLTVSNMSPEDSSIYLCSVVSGAGNTIYFGEGSWLTVV.

The CDR3 spells CASSIRETYNEQFF. Here the CDR3 DNA reads TGTGCCAGTAGTATACGGGAGACCTACAATGAGCAGTTCTTC. The rearrangement joins TRBV19 to TRBJ2-1; D is possibly TRBD2 (6 bases). The CDR3 is 14 residues long. Germline CDR1 is LNHDA and CDR2 is SQIVND (reference sequence). Trimming removed 2 bases at V and 2 bases at J, with 7 bases between.

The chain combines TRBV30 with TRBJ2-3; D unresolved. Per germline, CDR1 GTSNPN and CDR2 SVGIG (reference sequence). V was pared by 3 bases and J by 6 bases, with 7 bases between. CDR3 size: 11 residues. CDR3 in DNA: TGTGCCTGGAGCCTGGGGGATACGCAGTATTTT. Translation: CAWSLGDTQYF.